Reported below is one TCR beta chain. This sample was included in a study of blood T cell repertoires in COVID-19. The CDR3 has 12 amino acids. Germline CDR1 LGHNA, CDR2 YSLEER. V was shortened by 0 bases and J by 7 bases, with 6 bases between the two germline ends. The authors' processing: Reference gene primer amplification gave nucleated cell count estimates. Sequencing was performed with immunoSEQ multiplex PCR; in TCRdb, only in-frame clones are kept and a portion is missing. D and trimming were read from the DNA, whereas the V and J calls and clone size are those reported in that table. The sample has some 250,000 clones; approximately 91% are singletons.

The J gene is TRBJ1-2, the V gene TRBV4-3; D gene uncertain. The receptor's source is a woman in her 30s with acute or convalescent COVID-19. Sequenced: peripheral blood. Here the CDR3 DNA reads TGCGCCAGCAGCCAAGATCGAGCTGGCTACACCTTC. Amino acid sequence: CASSQDRAGYTF.